This TCR beta chain was recovered during a study of T cells in localized non-small cell lung cancer. This clone showed up just once. What it binds is not known. Some clones are missing from TCRdb's copy, which holds only in-frame ones; the method was immunoSEQ multiplex PCR. The sample has over 40,000 clones, roughly 84% seen once. In germline, CDR1 is GTSNPN, CDR2 SVGIG (reference sequence). The CDR3 loop spans 12 amino acids. V was pared by 3 bases and J by 8 bases, with 13 bases between. Whole-study findings and limits: Adjacent lung tissue had a median around 57 of the top 100 clones found in the tumor.

This material consisted of peripheral blood mononuclear cells, taken before any cancer treatment. The V gene is TRBV30, the J gene TRBJ1-2; no definite D call. This receptor was obtained from a man aged 40-75 years with stage III lung adenocarcinoma. The CDR3 DNA sequence: TGTGCCTGGAGGGACGGCCTCGAGGGCTACACCTTC. Protein product: CAWRDGLEGYTF.